This T cell receptor beta chain was identified during a study of a mutant IDH1 vaccine in newly diagnosed glioma. The wider study: Vaccination was launched 4-6 weeks after radiotherapy alone, or with temozolomide cycles.

Time point of the sample: week 11, during vaccination. Each vaccine dose was 300 ug of mutant IDH1 20-mer peptide, with topical imiquimod. The assay was immunoSEQ multiplex PCR, and TCRdb's table has in-frame clones only and misses some. The table records about 130,000 clones, around 80% of them present only once. Overall study findings and caveats: Any relationship between pseudoprogression and changes in top peripheral T cell clonotypes seemed absent.

Remarks on this clone: Its antigen is still unknown.

Germline values: CDR1 LGHNA, CDR2 YNFKEQ. V was clipped by 4 bases and J by 2 bases; unmatched bases: 8. The CDR3 runs 17 residues. The sample here was PBMCs, taken from a glioma patient whose treatment included an IDH1 peptide vaccine. This chain links TRBV4-2 with TRBJ2-7; 13 bases agree with TRBD2. This receptor was obtained from a man aged 35-49 years with glioma. DNA for the CDR3: TGTGCCAGCAGCCCGATAATAGGGACTAGCGGGGCCTACGAGCAGTACTTC. Translated, it gives CASSPIIGTSGAYEQYF.